This T cell receptor (beta chain) was captured in a study of blood T cell repertoires in COVID-19. Turning to the study itself: PBMCs, B-cell-depleted T cells, or T cells provided the cDNA or gDNA that made up the material.

V lost 2 bases, J lost 6 bases, and 9 bases stayed unmatched. The length of the CDR3 is 15 residues. Germline V lookup: CDR1 KGHSH, CDR2 LQKENI. Original handling: It was from reference gene primer amplification that nucleated cell counts were estimated. The assay was immunoSEQ multiplex PCR, and TCRdb's table has in-frame clones only and misses some. V and J calls plus clone size are reproduced from that table; the DNA served to infer D and trimming. Of 150,000 to 200,000 clones listed, 70% to 90% are singletons. Sequencing was carried out using peripheral blood. The chain combines TRBV18 with TRBJ1-2; 7 nucleotides agree with TRBD1. The TCR comes from a man younger than 30 who had recovered from COVID-19. CDR3 protein: CASSPKGASPNGYTF. The CDR3 nucleotides are TGTGCCAGCTCACCAAAGGGGGCCAGCCCTAATGGCTACACCTTC. Complete variable domain (other parts from reference TRBV18 and TRBJ1-2): NAGVMQNPRHLVRRRGQEARLRCSPMKGHSHVYWYRQLPEEGLKFMVYLQKENIIDESGMPKERFSAEFPKEGPSILRIQQVVRGDSAAYFCASSPKGASPNGYTFGSGTRLTVV.